The 12 T cell receptor beta chains presented below share a single source sample, sequenced in a study of monozygotic twins with inflammatory bowel disease. No DNA is given; TCRdb re-called the 5' RACE reads and lists each CDR3 protein once. The sample totals about 300,000 distinct CDR3 sequences. The sample taken for sequencing was blood. These receptors were obtained from a human donor with ulcerative colitis or Crohn's disease, or a healthy co-twin of an affected twin (not recorded which).

This rearrangement joins TRBV19 to TRBJ1-1; TCRdb indicates TRBD1, and absent DNA this call remains unverified. The CDR3 totals 15 residues. Germline values: CDR1 LNHDA, CDR2 SQIVND (reference sequence). The CDR3 region is CASSIWAAGGTEAFF.

V is TRBV3-1 and J is TRBJ1-1; TCRdb selects TRBD1, and the lack of DNA leaves this call unchecked. Germline-derived CDR1 and CDR2 are LGHDT and YNNKEL (reference sequence). The CDR3 totals 13 residues. The chain's CDR3 is CASRTGSRSITFF.

V usage is TRBV5-5 and J usage is TRBJ1-5; TCRdb lists TRBD1, though no DNA is available to test this call. The CDR3 is 16 residues long. CDR1 is SGHKS, CDR2 YYEKEE, per germline (reference sequence). The CDR3 reads CASSLVSGGGNQPQHF.

V gene TRBV18 combines with J gene TRBJ1-1; the TCRdb D gene call, TRBD1, has no DNA to confirm it. Germline CDR1 is KGHSH and CDR2 is LQKENI. The CDR3 contains 13 residues. CDR3 in amino acids: CASSRNRATEAFF.

The CDR3 protein is CASSLGTGPTYEQYF. The chain uses TRBV7-9 and TRBJ2-7; checking the TCRdb D call of TRBD1 is not possible without DNA. The CDR3 is made up of 15 amino acids. CDR1 and CDR2 (germline): SEHNR, FQNEAQ (reference sequence).

The chain carries TRBV24-1 and TRBJ2-2; TCRdb selects TRBD1, and the lack of DNA leaves this call unchecked. The CDR3 loop spans 15 amino acids. The germline CDR1 and CDR2 sequences are KGHDR and SFDVKD. This chain's CDR3 is CATSDLDRGPGELFF.

CDR3 loop: CASSMATLNTEAFF. V and J are TRBV19 and TRBJ1-1. The CDR3 is 14 amino acids. Per the germline V gene, CDR1 is LNHDA and CDR2 is SQIVND (reference sequence).

This chain uses TRBV5-4 with TRBJ1-1; TCRdb picks TRBD1, but there is no DNA to check that call. This CDR3 is 14 amino acids long. The germline gives CDR1 SGHNT, CDR2 YYREEE (reference sequence). The CDR3 is CASSPDRVSDEAFF. Filled out from reference TRBV5-4 and TRBJ1-1, the complete variable domain reads ETGVTQSPTHLIKTRGQQVTLRCSSQSGHNTVSWYQQALGQGPQFIFQYYREEENGRGNFPPRFSGLQFPNYSSELNVNALELDDSALYLCASSPDRVSDEAFFGQGTRLTVV.

CDR3 residues: CASSLAGQVFEPQHF. The chain carries TRBV7-2 and TRBJ1-5. The germline V gene encodes CDR1 SGHTA and CDR2 FQGNSA. This CDR3 spans 15 amino acids.

The gene calls are TRBV5-1 and TRBJ2-2; TCRdb picks TRBD1, but there is no DNA to check that call. The CDR3 sequence is 14 residues long. Germline CDR1 and CDR2: SGHRS and YFSETQ. This chain's CDR3 is CASSFYRETGELFF.

This rearrangement joins TRBV4-1 to TRBJ2-3; TCRdb's D gene call, TRBD2, goes unchecked for lack of DNA. The CDR3 is 15 amino acids. Germline loops: CDR1 MGHRA, CDR2 YSYEKL. CDR3 in amino acids: CASSVQAGATDTQYF.

The chain has TRBV5-4 and TRBJ1-6; TCRdb lists TRBD1, though no DNA is available to test this call. The CDR3 sequence is 14 residues long. CDR1 SGHNT and CDR2 YYREEE come from the germline V gene (reference sequence). CDR3 protein: CASSSQGVGSPLHF.